Below, 28 T cell receptor beta chains from the same sample are listed, as sequenced in a study of blood T cell repertoires in COVID-19. Profiling relied on immunoSEQ multiplex PCR, and the TCRdb table lists in-frame clones only, not all of them. The sample consists of just over 95,000 clones, about 81% of them appearing once. Material: peripheral blood. The source of these receptors is an older man with acute or convalescent COVID-19.

Note on this clone: Other nucleotide sequences from this sample produce the same CDR3. This chain links TRBV4-3 with TRBJ2-7; tentative D call: TRBD2 (6 bases). The length of the CDR3 is 14 residues. Deletions cut 1 base from V and 3 bases from J, with 10 bases between. Germline V gene sequence: CDR1 LGHNA, CDR2 YSLEER. CDR3 protein: CASSQVGGNYEQYF. CDR3 in DNA: TGCGCCAGCAGCCAAGTTGGGGGGAACTACGAGCAGTACTTC.

The chain links TRBV6-2 or TRBV6-3 to TRBJ2-3, with 12 positions matching TRBD2. CDR3 length: 17 amino acids. V was clipped by 4 bases and J by 3 bases; unmatched bases: 8. Germline values: CDR1 MNHEY, CDR2 SVGEGT. CDR3 sequence (DNA): TGTGCCAGCAGTTTCCCTACCGGACTAGCGGGGACAGATACGCAGTATTTT. Amino acids: CASSFPTGLAGTDTQYF.

The chain joins TRBV3-1 (or the pseudogene TRBV3-2) to TRBJ2-5; D is unresolved. Germline V gene sequence: CDR1 LGHDT, CDR2 YNNKEL (reference sequence). V shed 7 bases and J shed 2 bases, with 11 bases lying between them. CDR3 length: 13 amino acids. The CDR3 spells CASTGYLQETQYF. The CDR3 DNA reads TGTGCCAGCACAGGATACTTACAAGAGACCCAGTACTTC.

The chain links TRBV27 to TRBJ2-7; 13 bases map to TRBD2. This CDR3 comprises 18 residues. V was clipped by 1 base and J by 5 bases; unmatched bases: 11. Germline-derived CDR1 and CDR2 are MNHEY and SMNVEV (reference sequence). The CDR3, as DNA: TGTGCCAGCAGTTTATGGGGGGTAACTAGCGGGAGGGCCAACGAGCAGTACTTC. Translating gives CASSLWGVTSGRANEQYF.

The chain uses TRBV6-1 and TRBJ1-2; D uncertain. The germline V gene encodes CDR1 MNHNS and CDR2 SASEGT. The CDR3 contains 14 residues. Trimming left V 3 bases short and J 1 base short, with 9 bases between. CDR3: CASSEARFNYGYTF. The CDR3 region has the DNA TGTGCCAGCAGTGAGGCTAGATTTAACTATGGCTACACCTTC.

As DNA, the CDR3 is TGTGCCAGCAGCGTAGGCGATTCTGGAAACACCATATATTTT. It translates to CASSVGDSGNTIYF. This chain joins TRBV9 and TRBJ1-3; D not certain. CDR1 is SGDLS, CDR2 YYNGEE, per germline. The germline V and J ends were trimmed by 0 bases and 1 base, with 5 bases remaining between them. This CDR3 region has 14 residues.

The V and J genes are TRBV12-3 or TRBV12-4 and TRBJ2-1; 7 nucleotides match TRBD2. The CDR3 is made up of 12 amino acids. J was trimmed by 6 bases and V by 6 bases; bases with no gene match: 2. This chain's CDR3 is CASSGTTNEQFF. CDR3 nucleotide sequence: TGTGCCAGCAGCGGGACTACCAATGAGCAGTTCTTC.

The chain recombines TRBV27 with TRBJ2-7; the match to TRBD2 covers 11 bases. CDR1 is MNHEY, CDR2 SMNVEV, per germline (reference sequence). V shed 7 bases, J shed 0 bases, and the junction held 11 bases outside the gene matches. CDR3 length: 17 amino acids. CDR3: CASMGVSGRARSYEQYF. CDR3 nucleotide sequence: TGTGCCAGCATGGGTGTTAGCGGGAGGGCTCGCTCCTACGAGCAGTACTTC.

V and J are TRBV3-1 (or the pseudogene TRBV3-2) and TRBJ1-4, with no clear D. The CDR3 contains 15 residues. Germline V gene data show CDR1 as LGHDT and CDR2 as YNNKEL (reference sequence). Trimming took off 1 base at V and 0 bases at J, with 6 bases between the two ends. CDR3 residues: CASSQARATNEKLFF. The CDR3 DNA sequence: TGTGCCAGCAGCCAAGCGAGAGCAACTAATGAAAAACTGTTTTTT.

The chain carries TRBV7-2 and TRBJ2-7; a possible D gene is TRBD1 (5 bases). Trimming took off 0 bases at V and 3 bases at J, with 12 bases between the two ends. This CDR3 is 15 amino acids long. Germline CDR1 SGHTA, CDR2 FQGNSA. The CDR3 nucleotides read TGTGCCAGCAGCTTAGCGTGGCAGGGCCACTACGAGCAGTACTTC. As protein: CASSLAWQGHYEQYF.

This chain uses TRBV30 with TRBJ2-5; a possible D gene is TRBD1 (5 bases). Germline V CDR1 and CDR2: GTSNPN, SVGIG (reference sequence). Trimming took 2 bases from V and 7 from J, leaving 11 bases between them. The CDR3 runs 12 residues. This chain's CDR3 is CAWSYSRGTQYF. The CDR3 DNA follows: TGTGCCTGGAGTTATAGTAGGGGGACCCAGTACTTC.

CDR3 nucleotides: TGCGCCAGCAGATCTAGCGGGGGCCTCTCCTACAATGAGCAGTTCTTC. Translation gives CASRSSGGLSYNEQFF. This chain connects TRBV5-1 to TRBJ2-1; 10 nucleotides line up with TRBD2. V lost 5 bases to trimming and J lost 0 bases; unmatched junction nucleotides: 5. CDR1 and CDR2 from the germline V gene are SGHRS and YFSETQ. The CDR3 loop spans 16 amino acids. The entire variable domain, with the rest obtained from reference TRBV5-1 and TRBJ2-1, is as follows: KAGVTQTPRYLIKTRGQQVTLSCSPISGHRSVSWYQQTPGQGLQFLFEYFSETQRNKGNFPGRFSGRQFSNSRSEMNVSTLELGDSALYLCASRSSGGLSYNEQFFGPGTRLTVL.

In this sample, this clone turned up a few times. This chain links TRBV7-9 with TRBJ2-1, with TRBD2 matching over 7 bases. The CDR3 covers 13 residues. The germline V gene encodes CDR1 SEHNR and CDR2 FQNEAQ (reference sequence). The J segment lost 3 bases and the V segment lost 6 bases, leaving 2 bases of the junction unmatched. The DNA for the CDR3 is TGTGCCAGCAGGCTAGCGGACTACAATGAGCAGTTCTTC. As protein: CASRLADYNEQFF.

The sample holds many counts of this clone. This rearrangement joins TRBV19 to TRBJ1-4; tentative D call: TRBD1 (6 bases). Trimming removed 10 bases at V and 5 bases at J, with 11 bases between. The germline V gene encodes CDR1 LNHDA and CDR2 SQIVND (reference sequence). The CDR3 contains 12 residues. The CDR3 loop reads CATGAGNEKLFF. CDR3 sequence (DNA): TGTGCCACAGGGGCCGGGAATGAAAAACTGTTTTTT.

V gene TRBV19 combines with J gene TRBJ1-5, with TRBD1 matching over 9 bases. This CDR3 is built from 15 residues. Per the germline V gene, CDR1 is LNHDA and CDR2 is SQIVND (reference sequence). With 4 bases clipped from V and 0 bases from J, the junction kept 1 base outside the gene matches. CDR3 residues: CASSKDRGSNQPQHF. For the CDR3, the DNA is TGTGCCAGTAGTAAGGACAGGGGTAGCAATCAGCCCCAGCATTTT.

This clone was detected only a few times. The rearrangement joins TRBV7-2 to TRBJ2-5; tentative D call: TRBD2 (5 bases). CDR3 length equals 15 residues. The germline V gene encodes CDR1 SGHTA and CDR2 FQGNSA. V lost 2 bases and J 2 bases, leaving 12 bases between the germline ends. CDR3 protein: CASSLSVGEQETQYF. The CDR3 nucleotides are TGTGCCAGCAGCTTATCCGTCGGGGAACAAGAGACCCAGTACTTC.

In DNA form, the CDR3 reads TGTGCCAGCAGCCCCCGGGACAGGGGGAGCAATGAGCAGTTCTTC. Its translation: CASSPRDRGSNEQFF. The J gene is TRBJ2-1, the V gene TRBV11-3, with 11 bases that match TRBD1. Germline values: CDR1 SGHNT, CDR2 YENEEA. Unmatched junction bases numbered 6, after V lost 5 bases and J lost 6 bases. The CDR3 sequence is 15 residues long.

The V gene is TRBV5-5, the J gene TRBJ2-5, with 11 positions matching TRBD2. V lost 4 bases, J lost 5 bases, and 7 bases stayed unmatched. The germline V gene encodes CDR1 SGHKS and CDR2 YYEKEE (reference sequence). The CDR3 length is 15 residues. CDR3 region: CASSLSGGALETQYF. The CDR3 DNA reads as TGTGCCAGCAGCCTTAGCGGGGGGGCTTTGGAGACCCAGTACTTC.

This clone was detected a few times. This sequence joins TRBV6-6 and TRBJ1-6, with 7 bases fitting TRBD1. Looked up from germline, CDR1 is MNHNY and CDR2 is SVGAGI (reference sequence). V lost 7 bases and J lost 7; bases outside the gene matches: 7. The CDR3 runs to 14 residues. In DNA, the CDR3 is TGTGCCAGCACTCTGGGACAGCAGAATTCACCCCTCCACTTT. It encodes CASTLGQQNSPLHF.

The CDR3 loop is CASQGDRAGNTIYF. CDR3 nucleotide sequence: TGTGCCTCCCAGGGGGACAGGGCTGGAAACACCATATATTTT. The J gene is TRBJ1-3, the V gene TRBV30; 9 bases map to TRBD1. V lost 7 bases and J lost 2; bases outside the gene matches: 6. CDR1 is GTSNPN, CDR2 SVGIG, per germline (reference sequence). The CDR3 consists of 14 residues.

The chain employs TRBV21-1 and TRBJ1-5; TRBD1, the table's D call, lacks a check against the DNA. TRBV21-1 is described as a pseudogene. The CDR3 has 23 amino acids. The CDR3 reads CASSYGGWAWSVGTGGGNQPQHF. CDR3 coding DNA: TGTGCCAGCAGCTATGGGGGGTGGGCATGGAGTGTAGGGACAGGGGGTGGCAATCAGCCCCAGCATTTT.

The chain links TRBV5-1 to TRBJ1-1; no reliable D call. Per germline, CDR1 SGHRS and CDR2 YFSETQ. The CDR3 runs 14 residues. V was pared by 0 bases and J by 1 base, with 7 bases between. CDR3 amino acids: CASSLELKNTEAFF. The CDR3 bases are TGCGCCAGCAGCTTGGAACTCAAGAACACTGAAGCTTTCTTT.

Ten or more counts support this clone. The chain joins TRBV9 to TRBJ1-3; 7 nucleotides agree with TRBD1. With 4 bases clipped from V and 0 bases from J, the junction kept 7 bases outside the gene matches. The CDR3 extends over 16 amino acids. CDR1 is SGDLS, CDR2 YYNGEE, per germline. Here the CDR3 reads CASSLQGLISGNTIYF. CDR3 DNA: TGTGCCAGCAGCTTACAGGGGCTTATCTCTGGAAACACCATATATTTT.

V gene TRBV5-1 combines with J gene TRBJ1-4, with a weak D call TRBD1 (5 bases). The V end lost 2 bases, the J end lost 8 bases, and 19 bases lay between the germline ends. The CDR3 length is 16 residues. Germline V gives CDR1 SGHRS, CDR2 YFSETQ. CDR3 nucleotides: TGCGCCAGCAGCTTACAGGCGGGGGGACTAGAAGAAAAACTGTTTTTT. It yields the protein CASSLQAGGLEEKLFF.

The chain joins TRBV5-5 to TRBJ2-7, with D possibly TRBD1 on 6 matching bases. CDR1 and CDR2 (germline): SGHKS, YYEKEE (reference sequence). The V end was cut by 4 bases, the J end by 4 bases, with 15 bases between. The CDR3 runs 14 residues. CDR3 nucleotides: TGTGCCAGCAGCCGGATGGACAGAGAATACGAGCAGTACTTC. Translation: CASSRMDREYEQYF. The full variable domain, completed using reference TRBV5-5 and TRBJ2-7, is DAGVTQSPTHLIKTRGQQVTLRCSPISGHKSVSWYQQVLGQGPQFIFQYYEKEERGRGNFPDRFSARQFPNYSSELNVNALLLGDSALYLCASSRMDREYEQYFGPGTRLTVT.

The chain recombines TRBV2 with TRBJ1-2; D ambiguous. From germline, CDR1 is SNHLY and CDR2 FYNNEI. This CDR3 has 12 residues. V was trimmed by 3 bases and J by 4 bases, leaving 6 bases between them. This CDR3 reads CASSDGLYGYTF. CDR3 DNA sequence: TGTGCCAGCAGTGACGGACTCTATGGCTACACCTTC.

The chain carries TRBV18 and TRBJ1-5; D remains ambiguous. The CDR3 is 13 residues long. The germline V gene encodes CDR1 KGHSH and CDR2 LQKENI. Trimming took 5 bases from V and 4 from J, leaving 9 bases between them. CDR3 in amino acids: CASSSNQNQPQHF. CDR3 DNA sequence: TGTGCCAGCTCATCCAACCAGAATCAGCCCCAGCATTTT.

The rearrangement joins TRBV10-2 to TRBJ2-2; 11 bases map to TRBD2. V trimming: 3 bases; J trimming: 7 bases; junction bases outside the gene matches: 7. Germline V gene sequence: CDR1 WSHSY, CDR2 SAAADI. The CDR3 contains 16 residues. The CDR3 nucleotides are TGCGCCAGCAGTGATATTAGCGGGAGGGGGAGCGGGGAGCTGTTTTTT. It encodes CASSDISGRGSGELFF.